Listed below are T cell receptor beta chains from one sample, sequenced in a study of T cells after yellow fever vaccination. In TCRdb, the 5' RACE reads were re-called with MiXCR into one record per CDR3 protein. The sample has hundreds of thousands of distinct CDR3 sequences, approximately 8% seen once. Sequencing was performed on PBMCs, taken roughly 45 days after the first yellow fever vaccination. The receptors were gathered from a man in his late teens or twenties who received the YFV17D yellow fever vaccine. Each CDR3 is given with its conserved first and last residue. Fields, in order: clone size, J gene, V gene, D gene, CDR3 DNA, CDR3 protein. The D gene is left open where the match is weak. Not every row has a clone size; where given, it reads once, few, many or a size class.

size: .
J: TRBJ2-6
V: TRBV7-3
D: .
DNA: TGTGCCAGCAGCTTAGTGGGGAGTAACACTGGGGCCAACGTCCTGACTTTC
CDR3: CASSLVGSNTGANVLTF

size: few
J: TRBJ2-3
V: TRBV4-3
D: TRBD2
DNA: TGCGCCAGCAGCCAAGATAGGAGCGGGGGGGCCGATGCTCCAACAGATACGCAGTATTTT
CDR3: CASSQDRSGGADAPTDTQYF

size: many
J: TRBJ1-2
V: TRBV12-3/TRBV12-4
D: .
DNA: TGTGCCAGCAGTTTTAATGGGCCCAACTATGGCTACACCTTC
CDR3: CASSFNGPNYGYTF

size: .
J: TRBJ1-5
V: TRBV29-1
D: .
DNA: TGCAGCGCTCGGACAGCTACGGGGCAGCCCCAGCATTTT
CDR3: CSARTATGQPQHF

size: .
J: TRBJ1-2
V: TRBV28
D: TRBD1
DNA: TGTGCCAGCGAGGGGAGACAGGGGAGCTATGGCTACACCTTC
CDR3: CASEGRQGSYGYTF

size: few
J: TRBJ1-2
V: TRBV6-4
D: .
DNA: TGTGCCAGCAGTGACTCTAGAGGGACCGGTGGCTACACCTTC
CDR3: CASSDSRGTGGYTF

size: .
J: TRBJ1-2
V: TRBV6-5
D: .
DNA: TGTGCCAGCAGCCGAGACAGGAGGCCTAACTATGGCTACACCTTC
CDR3: CASSRDRRPNYGYTF

size: .
J: TRBJ1-4
V: TRBV5-1
D: TRBD1
DNA: TGCGCCAGCAGCGGGGGACAGCTAAATGAAAAACTGTTTTTT
CDR3: CASSGGQLNEKLFF

size: few
J: TRBJ2-3
V: TRBV7-9
D: TRBD2
DNA: TGTGCCAGCAGCCCGACTCCTAGCGGGGGGAACACAGATACGCAGTATTTT
CDR3: CASSPTPSGGNTDTQYF

size: few
J: TRBJ1-2
V: TRBV10-3
D: TRBD1
DNA: TGTGCCATCAGTGAAGGGGAACAGGGGGTCAACTATGGCTACACCTTC
CDR3: CAISEGEQGVNYGYTF

size: few
J: TRBJ2-7
V: TRBV20-1
D: .
DNA: TGCAGTGCTAGGAAGGCCTTCTACGAGCAGTACTTC
CDR3: CSARKAFYEQYF

size: few
J: TRBJ1-3
V: TRBV6-6
D: .
DNA: TGTGCCAGCGCAGGGAGCTCTGGAAACACCATATATTTT
CDR3: CASAGSSGNTIYF

size: .
J: TRBJ2-1
V: TRBV7-2
D: TRBD2
DNA: TGTGCCAGCAGCTTCGGGACTAGCGGGTTCAATGAGCAGTTCTTC
CDR3: CASSFGTSGFNEQFF

size: .
J: TRBJ2-5
V: TRBV5-4
D: TRBD2
DNA: TGTGCCAGCAGCTCCGGGGCTAGCGGGGGGCCCGTTGGCGGGGCCCAGTACTTC
CDR3: CASSSGASGGPVGGAQYF

size: .
J: TRBJ1-2
V: TRBV6-1
D: TRBD1
DNA: TGTGCCAGCAGAGTGACAGGGGTTGACTATGGCTACACCTTC
CDR3: CASRVTGVDYGYTF

size: many
J: TRBJ1-4
V: TRBV5-1
D: .
DNA: TGCGCCAGCGTGTGTCCAGAAAAACTGTTTTTT
CDR3: CASVCPEKLFF

size: few
J: TRBJ1-4
V: TRBV5-6
D: .
DNA: TGTGCCAGCAGCCCATATAGATCTAATGAAAAACTGTTTTTT
CDR3: CASSPYRSNEKLFF